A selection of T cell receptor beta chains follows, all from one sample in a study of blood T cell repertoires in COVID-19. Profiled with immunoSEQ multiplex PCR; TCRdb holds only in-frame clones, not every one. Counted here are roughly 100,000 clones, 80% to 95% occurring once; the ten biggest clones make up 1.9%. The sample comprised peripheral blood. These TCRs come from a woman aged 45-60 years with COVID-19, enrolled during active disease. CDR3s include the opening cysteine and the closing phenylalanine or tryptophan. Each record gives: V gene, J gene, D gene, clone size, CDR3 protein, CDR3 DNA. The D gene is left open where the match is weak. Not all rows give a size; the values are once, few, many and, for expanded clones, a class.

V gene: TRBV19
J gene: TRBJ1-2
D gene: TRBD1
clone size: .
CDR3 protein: CASTTGQGWVYGYTF
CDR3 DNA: TGTGCCAGTACCACCGGACAGGGATGGGTCTATGGCTACACCTTC

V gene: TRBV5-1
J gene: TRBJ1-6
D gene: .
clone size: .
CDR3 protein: CASSLVTGANSPLHF
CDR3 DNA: TGCGCCAGCAGCTTGGTCACGGGAGCTAATTCACCCCTCCACTTT

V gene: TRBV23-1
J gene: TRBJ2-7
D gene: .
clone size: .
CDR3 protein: CASSQSWLAQHEQYF
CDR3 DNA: TGCGCCAGCAGTCAATCGTGGCTAGCGCAACACGAGCAGTACTTC

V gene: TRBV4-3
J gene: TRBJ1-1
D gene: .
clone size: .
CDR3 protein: CASSQGEGGFNTEAFF
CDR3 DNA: TGCGCCAGCAGCCAAGGAGAAGGGGGATTCAACACTGAAGCTTTCTTT

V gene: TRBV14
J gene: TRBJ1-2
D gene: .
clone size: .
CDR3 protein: CASSQGQEDGYTF
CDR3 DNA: TGTGCCAGCAGCCAAGGACAGGAGGATGGCTACACCTTC

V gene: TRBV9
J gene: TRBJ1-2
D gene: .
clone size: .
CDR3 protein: CASKEGDSALYGYTF
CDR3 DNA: TGTGCCAGCAAGGAGGGCGACAGTGCCCTATATGGCTACACCTTC

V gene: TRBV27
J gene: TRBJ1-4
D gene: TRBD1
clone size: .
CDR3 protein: CASSPRTGVGEKLFF
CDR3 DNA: TGTGCCAGCAGTCCTCGGACAGGGGTAGGTGAAAAACTGTTTTTT

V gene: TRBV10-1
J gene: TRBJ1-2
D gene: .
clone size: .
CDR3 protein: CASSESGRYGYTF
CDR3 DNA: TGCGCCAGCAGTGAGTCGGGGCGATATGGCTACACCTTC

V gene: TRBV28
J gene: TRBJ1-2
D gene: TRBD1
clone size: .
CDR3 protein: CASRLTGVNGYTF
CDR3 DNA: TGTGCCAGCAGGCTGACAGGGGTTAATGGCTACACCTTC

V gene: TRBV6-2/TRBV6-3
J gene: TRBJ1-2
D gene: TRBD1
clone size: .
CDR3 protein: CASSYQTGGIRYYGYTF
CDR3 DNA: TGTGCCAGCAGTTACCAGACAGGGGGGATTCGGTACTATGGCTACACCTTC

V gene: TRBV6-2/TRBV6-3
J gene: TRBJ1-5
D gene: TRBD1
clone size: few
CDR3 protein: CASSSGGGNQPQHF
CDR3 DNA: TGTGCCAGCAGCTCAGGGGGCGGGAATCAGCCCCAGCATTTT

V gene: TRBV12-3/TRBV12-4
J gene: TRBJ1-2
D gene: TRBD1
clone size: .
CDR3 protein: CASSGQVRYGYTF
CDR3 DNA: TGTGCCAGCAGCGGACAGGTTAGGTATGGCTACACCTTC

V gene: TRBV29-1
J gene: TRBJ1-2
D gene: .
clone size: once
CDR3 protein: CSVWAGANYGYTF
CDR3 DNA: TGCAGCGTTTGGGCCGGGGCTAACTATGGCTACACCTTC

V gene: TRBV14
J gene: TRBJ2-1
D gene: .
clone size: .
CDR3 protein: CASSRSSYNEQFF
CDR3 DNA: TGTGCCAGCAGCCGTAGCTCCTACAATGAGCAGTTCTTC